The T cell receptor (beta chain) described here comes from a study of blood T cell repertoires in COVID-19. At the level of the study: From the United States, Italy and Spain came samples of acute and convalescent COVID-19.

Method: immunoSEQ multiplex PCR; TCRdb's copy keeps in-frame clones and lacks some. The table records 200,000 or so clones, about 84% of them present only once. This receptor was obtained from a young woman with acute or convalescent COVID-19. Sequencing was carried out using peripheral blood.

CDR3 amino acids: CSVVAFSTATDTQYF. The CDR3 DNA follows: TGCAGCGTTGTCGCTTTCTCGACAGCCACAGATACGCAGTATTTT. This chain links TRBV29-1 with TRBJ2-3; maybe TRBD1 (5 bases). Trimming left V 4 bases short and J 2 bases short, with 16 bases between. The CDR3 sequence is 15 residues long. Germline V CDR1 and CDR2: SQVTM, ANQGSEA.